This record concerns one T cell receptor (beta chain) sequence. Its antigen remains unknown. CDR3 length equals 11 residues. Germline V gives CDR1 WSHSY, CDR2 SAAADI. Trimming pared 3 bases from V and 4 bases from J, leaving 4 bases between. The record originates from a study of blood T cells in healthy people across ages. Study-level findings and limits: A strong correlation was seen between TCR beta diversity and naive T cell percentage. Long-lived donors exceeded aged donors in naive CD4+ cells and diversity. Getting older went along with TCR beta diversity per million T cells dropping roughly linearly.

For the second PCR, which ran for about 6 to 11 cycles, a sample-barcoded 5' primer and a J-beta primer mix were used. Each single sample gave us at least 2.5 million CDR3-containing paired-end reads. Each CDR3 protein gets one entry after TCRdb re-called the 5' RACE reads with MiXCR. Of about 580,000 distinct CDR3 sequences in the sample, around half were seen once. This sequence originates from an elderly man in good health. Sequencing was carried out using blood. The gene calls are TRBV10-2 and TRBJ2-7; D not resolved. Here the CDR3 DNA reads TGCGCCAGCAGTGACCAGTACGAGCAGTACTTC. Translated: CASSDQYEQYF.